This passage covers 13 T cell receptor beta chains from one sample sequenced in a study of blood T cells in healthy people across ages. Combining a sample-barcoded 5' primer with a J-beta primer mix, a second PCR ran for roughly 7 to 12 cycles. In TCRdb, the 5' RACE reads were re-called with MiXCR into one record per CDR3 protein. The table lists 1.5 million to 2 million distinct CDR3 sequences, roughly 52% of them singletons. Sequenced sample: blood. These receptors all come from a woman aged 40 to 49 in good health.

The V call is TRBV2, the J call TRBJ1-2, with TRBD1 matching 10 bases. With 6 bases clipped from V and 2 bases from J, the junction kept 6 bases outside the gene matches. Germline loops: CDR1 SNHLY, CDR2 FYNNEI. The CDR3 spans 15 residues. CDR3 loop: CASRPGTGANYGYTF. The CDR3 nucleotides are TGTGCCAGCAGGCCCGGGACAGGGGCGAACTATGGCTACACCTTC.

The chain recombines TRBV21-1 with TRBJ2-1. TRBV21-1 counts as a pseudogene. The CDR3 loop spans 16 amino acids. This CDR3 is CASSKGGVCSYNEQFF. CDR3 DNA: TGTGCCAGCAGCAAAGGTGGGGTGTGCTCCTACAATGAGCAGTTCTTC.

Ten or more counts support this clonotype. The CDR3 sequence is CSVDRGPYEQYF. CDR3 in DNA: TGCAGCGTGGACAGGGGCCCCTACGAGCAGTACTTC. The rearrangement uses TRBV29-1 and TRBJ2-7; 9 bases are a match to TRBD1. The CDR3 loop spans 12 amino acids. The ends lost 6 bases at V and 2 bases at J; junction bases unmatched: 2. The germline V gene has CDR1 SQVTM and CDR2 ANQGSEA.

This chain connects TRBV20-1 to TRBJ2-5; D remains unclear. The DNA end is more similar to TRBJ2-7, so the J call may be wrong. From germline, CDR1 is DFQATT and CDR2 SNEGSKA (reference sequence). This CDR3 has 15 residues. CDR3 bases: TGCAGTGCTAGCTTCATATTGGCAGGTGAATACGAGCAGTACTTC. Amino acids: CSASFILAGEYEQYF.

The chain employs TRBV5-5 and TRBJ1-4; 10 nucleotides line up with TRBD1. The germline V gene has CDR1 SGHKS and CDR2 YYEKEE (reference sequence). V was clipped by 4 bases and J by 8 bases; unmatched bases: 5. The CDR3 extends over 14 amino acids. The CDR3 DNA reads TGTGCCAGCAGCGCGGGACAGGGGACCGAAAAACTGTTTTTT. Its protein is CASSAGQGTEKLFF. Together with reference TRBV5-5 and TRBJ1-4, the CDR3 gives the full variable domain: DAGVTQSPTHLIKTRGQQVTLRCSPISGHKSVSWYQQVLGQGPQFIFQYYEKEERGRGNFPDRFSARQFPNYSSELNVNALLLGDSALYLCASSAGQGTEKLFFGSGTQLSVL.

This chain joins TRBV10-3 and TRBJ2-1; 10 bases line up with TRBD2. V dropped 5 bases and J dropped 8; count of bases not matched to a gene: 6. The CDR3 consists of 14 residues. CDR1 ENHRY and CDR2 SYGVKD come from the germline V gene. As DNA, the CDR3 is TGTGCCATCAGTCCAGCGGGGGGGCCCTATGAGCAGTTCTTC. Its translation is CAISPAGGPYEQFF.

The rearrangement joins TRBV4-1 to TRBJ1-1; TRBD1 agrees at 10 bases. The germline V gene has CDR1 MGHRA and CDR2 YSYEKL. The CDR3 spans 15 residues. The V segment lost 4 bases and the J segment 5 bases; nucleotides outside the gene matches: 7. The CDR3 DNA follows: TGCGCCAGCAGCCCAGGACAGGGGGGTTGGACTGAAGCTTTCTTT. Amino acids: CASSPGQGGWTEAFF.

In DNA form, the CDR3 reads TGTGCCAGCAGTTTTGGCGGGGGGGCAGGAACCTACAATGAGCAGTTCTTC. Residues: CASSFGGGAGTYNEQFF. This chain uses TRBV28 with TRBJ2-1, with 9 nucleotides matching TRBD2. Germline CDR1 reads MDHEN; CDR2 reads SYDVKM. This CDR3 region has 17 residues. Germline trimming cut 3 bases from V and 2 bases from J; bases unmatched to any gene: 8.

The chain is built from TRBV7-9 and TRBJ2-7, with 7 bases fitting TRBD1. The end of the DNA is better explained by TRBJ2-4, so the J call may be wrong. The CDR3 is 15 residues long. CDR1 SEHNR and CDR2 FQNEAQ come from the germline V gene (reference sequence). The CDR3 here is CASSFLTGYGDIQYF. CDR3 DNA sequence: TGTGCCAGCAGCTTTTTGACAGGGTACGGGGACATTCAGTACTTC.

As regards this clonotype: Since no conserved phenylalanine or tryptophan closes the CDR3, a read error is the likely cause. V and J are TRBV7-9 and TRBJ1-2, with 7 bases identical to TRBD1. Trimming removed 0 bases from V and 8 bases from J; junction bases left unmatched: 15. Germline V gene data show CDR1 as SEHNR and CDR2 as FQNEAQ (reference sequence). The CDR3 spans 17 residues. CDR3 protein: CASSLAPLVTGVRGYTL. In DNA, the CDR3 is TGTGCCAGCAGCTTAGCCCCCCTTGTAACAGGGGTGAGGGGCTACACCCTC.

The V gene is TRBV15, the J gene TRBJ2-3, with 10 bases lining up with TRBD1. There are 17 residues in the CDR3. V lost 0 bases to trimming and J lost 4 bases; unmatched junction nucleotides: 7. Germline V gene lookup returns CDR1 LNHNV and CDR2 YYDKDF (reference sequence). As DNA, the CDR3 is TGTGCCACCAGCAGAGATCGCGGACAGGGGGGGGCAGATACGCAGTATTTT. Its translation: CATSRDRGQGGADTQYF.

In DNA, the CDR3 is TGCGCCAGCAGCTATGGGGGGCTAGGCACAGATACGCAGTATTTT. This translates into CASSYGGLGTDTQYF. This chain joins TRBV5-1 and TRBJ2-3, with D perhaps matching TRBD1 or TRBD2 (6 bases each). There are 15 residues in the CDR3. Between the trimmed V and J ends, which lost 3 bases and 1 base, there was a span of 12 bases. CDR1 SGHRS and CDR2 YFSETQ come from the germline V gene.

This clonotype turned up a few times. This chain joins TRBV7-2 and TRBJ2-3; D gene unclear. The V end was cut by 6 bases, the J end by 0 bases, with 10 bases between. The CDR3 is 14 residues long. Germline V gene sequence: CDR1 SGHTA, CDR2 FQGNSA. The CDR3 here is CASSYMASTDTQYF. The CDR3, as DNA: TGTGCCAGCAGTTACATGGCCAGCACAGATACGCAGTATTTT.